This T cell receptor beta chain was sequenced for a study of T cell changes during pregnancy in multiple sclerosis. Clones were sequenced by immunoSEQ multiplex PCR, and TCRdb holds only the in-frame ones, with some missing. The sample carries 40,000 to 55,000 clones, 85% to 90% recorded once. CDR3 length: 13 amino acids. V lost 5 bases and J lost 6; bases outside the gene matches: 6. Per germline, CDR1 LNHNV and CDR2 YYDKDF (reference sequence). The J gene is TRBJ1-2, the V gene TRBV15; TRBD1 aligns across 7 bases. The material was peripheral blood, obtained in the second trimester of pregnancy. The TCR sequence derives from a female donor in good health, enrolled as a control in a pregnancy study. CDR3 sequence: CATSPRTGDGYTF. CDR3 DNA: TGTGCCACCAGCCCCCGGACAGGCGATGGCTACACCTTC.